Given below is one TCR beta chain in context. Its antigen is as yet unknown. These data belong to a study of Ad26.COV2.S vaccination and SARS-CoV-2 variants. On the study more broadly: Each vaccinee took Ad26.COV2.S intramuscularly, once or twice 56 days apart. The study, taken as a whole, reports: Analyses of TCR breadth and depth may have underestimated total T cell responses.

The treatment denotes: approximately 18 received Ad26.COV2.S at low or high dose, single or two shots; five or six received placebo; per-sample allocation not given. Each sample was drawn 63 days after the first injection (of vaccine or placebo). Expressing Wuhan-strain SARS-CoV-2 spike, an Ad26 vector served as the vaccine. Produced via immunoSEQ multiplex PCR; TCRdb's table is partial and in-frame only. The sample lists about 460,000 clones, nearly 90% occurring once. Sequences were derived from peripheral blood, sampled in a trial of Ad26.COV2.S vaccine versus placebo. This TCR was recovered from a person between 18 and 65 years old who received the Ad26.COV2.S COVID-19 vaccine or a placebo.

As DNA, the CDR3 is TGTGCCAGCCTGGGACAGAACACCGGGGAGCTGTTTTTT. It translates to CASLGQNTGELFF. This chain connects TRBV9 to TRBJ2-2; a possible D gene is TRBD1 (6 bases). Trimming took 7 bases from V and 1 from J, leaving 8 bases between them. Germline lookup yields CDR1 SGDLS and CDR2 YYNGEE. CDR3 size: 13 residues. Combining the CDR3 with reference TRBV9 and TRBJ2-2 gives the whole variable domain DSGVTQTPKHLITATGQRVTLRCSPRSGDLSVYWYQQSLDQGLQFLIQYYNGEERAKGNILERFSAQQFPDLHSELNLSSLELGDSALYFCASLGQNTGELFFGEGSRLTVL.